This T cell receptor beta chain was sequenced for a study of OX40 agonist ivuxolimab in advanced cancers. Overall study context: The dose of intravenous ivuxolimab that patients received every 2 weeks ranged from 0.01 to 10 mg/kg. Partial responses were observed in three patients, of whom one had hepatocellular carcinoma and two had cutaneous melanoma.

Germline loops: CDR1 ENHRY, CDR2 SYGVKD. This CDR3 contains 16 residues. The junction had 7 bases not matched to a gene; V was cut back by 2 bases and J by 4 bases. Libraries were prepared by immunoSEQ multiplex PCR; TCRdb keeps only in-frame clonotypes and omits some of them. The repertoire includes 65,000 to 85,000 clones, 70% to 90% of them detected once, and around 2% sits in the top ten. This specimen was CD4+ or CD8+ T cells sorted from blood, taken in a trial of the OX40 agonist ivuxolimab. The clonotype was recovered from an adult with an advanced solid tumor such as melanoma, head and neck, liver or kidney cancer. The V and J genes are TRBV10-3 and TRBJ2-5, with 10 positions matching TRBD2. The CDR3: CAISEQEREGGETQYF. The CDR3 coding sequence is TGTGCCATCAGTGAGCAGGAGCGGGAGGGCGGAGAGACCCAGTACTTC.